This T cell receptor beta chain was sequenced in a study of breast tumors, draining lymph nodes, adjacent tissues. TCRdb redid the calling of the multiplex PCR reads with MiXCR, one entry per CDR3 protein. Found here are 24,000 or so distinct CDR3 sequences, roughly 21% of them singletons; the top ten hold roughly 13%. This clonotype is medium-sized by share. The specimen was breast tumor tissue. This clonotype was obtained from a female donor with breast cancer. Some clones in this sample may be carry-over from other donors' samples.

DNA of the CDR3: TGCGCCAGCAGCTTGGAAAGACTGTACGAGCAGTACTTC. Amino acids: CASSLERLYEQYF. V gene TRBV5-1 combines with J gene TRBJ2-7; D uncertain. The germline V and J ends were trimmed by 0 bases and 4 bases, with 8 bases remaining between them. This CDR3 spans 13 amino acids. CDR1 is SGHRS, CDR2 YFSETQ, per germline.